The 13 T cell receptor beta chains below come from one sample, sequenced in a study of blood T cell repertoires in COVID-19. Sequencing used immunoSEQ multiplex PCR; TCRdb keeps in-frame clones, though not all of them. The sample has 250,000 to 350,000 clones; roughly 86% are singletons. Sequenced: PBMCs or T cells enriched from blood (not recorded which). Receptors originate from a woman aged 50 to 60 who had been exposed to COVID-19.

The J gene is TRBJ2-5, the V gene TRBV6-5; 10 bases are shared with TRBD2. The junction had 2 bases not matched to a gene; V was cut back by 9 bases and J by 4 bases. This CDR3 is 12 amino acids long. CDR1 is MNHEY and CDR2 is SVGAGI in the germline V gene. This CDR3 is CASRTSGETQYF. CDR3 nucleotide sequence: TGTGCCAGTAGGACTAGCGGAGAGACCCAGTACTTC.

The J gene is TRBJ2-3, the V gene TRBV6-1; tentatively, D is TRBD2 (5 bases). V was pared by 2 bases and J by 2 bases, with 8 bases between. Germline-derived CDR1 and CDR2 are MNHNS and SASEGT. The CDR3 length is 14 residues. The chain's CDR3 is CASSERGITDTQYF. CDR3 nucleotides: TGTGCCAGCAGTGAACGGGGTATCACAGATACGCAGTATTTT.

The chain uses TRBV3-1 (or the pseudogene TRBV3-2) and TRBJ1-2; 7 bases match TRBD1. From germline, CDR1 is LGHDT and CDR2 YNNKEL (reference sequence). The CDR3 consists of 13 residues. V shed 3 bases, J shed 4 bases, and the junction held 2 bases outside the gene matches. The CDR3 DNA sequence: TGTGCCAGCAGCCAGGGGGACAGCTATGGCTACACCTTC. This encodes CASSQGDSYGYTF.

This rearrangement joins TRBV3-1 (or the pseudogene TRBV3-2) to TRBJ1-4; maybe TRBD1 (6 bases). The length of the CDR3 is 17 residues. CDR1 LGHDT and CDR2 YNNKEL come from the germline V gene (reference sequence). V dropped 5 bases and J dropped 5 bases, with 21 bases sitting between them. CDR3 sequence reads: CASSTTGRLLINEKLFF. The CDR3 coding sequence is TGTGCCAGCAGCACGACAGGTCGTCTACTTATCAATGAAAAACTGTTTTTT.

The chain employs TRBV10-2 and TRBJ1-5; 7 nucleotides line up with TRBD1. The CDR3 runs 16 residues. The J segment lost 9 bases and the V segment lost 4 bases, leaving 15 bases of the junction unmatched. Germline CDR1 and CDR2: WSHSY and SAAADI. CDR3 bases: TGCGCCAGCAGTGTTGTGTCGGGACAGCTAAGGGTGCCCCAGCATTTT. This translates into CASSVVSGQLRVPQHF.

This clone was seen a few times. This chain links TRBV2 with TRBJ1-5, with TRBD1 as a possible D gene (5 bases). V lost 7 bases and J 4 bases, leaving 23 bases between the germline ends. This CDR3 region has 17 residues. The germline V gene encodes CDR1 SNHLY and CDR2 FYNNEI. CDR3 sequence (DNA): TGTGCCAGCACACGGGGGGGAAACTCCGGGCGAAATCAGCCCCAGCATTTT. Residues: CASTRGGNSGRNQPQHF.

The chain uses TRBV5-1 and TRBJ1-2, with D perhaps matching TRBD1 (6 bases). The CDR3 extends over 13 amino acids. V lost 4 bases and J lost 6, with 13 bases in between. Germline V gives CDR1 SGHRS, CDR2 YFSETQ. CDR3 bases: TGCGCCAGCAGCGATACAGGGCGAGATGGCTACACCTTC. Translating it yields CASSDTGRDGYTF.

The rearrangement joins TRBV9 to TRBJ2-2; TRBD2 aligns across 12 bases. The CDR3 has 17 amino acids. V lost 0 bases to trimming and J lost 3 bases; unmatched junction nucleotides: 3. Germline CDR1 reads SGDLS; CDR2 reads YYNGEE. CDR3 residues: CASSVVASGGDTGELFF. Here the CDR3 DNA reads TGTGCCAGCAGCGTAGTGGCTAGCGGGGGGGACACCGGGGAGCTGTTTTTT.

This clone was recorded a few times. The V gene is TRBV7-8, the J gene TRBJ1-1; 7 nucleotides line up with TRBD1. The CDR3 loop spans 15 amino acids. Germline V gene data show CDR1 as SGHVS and CDR2 as FQNEAQ. J gave up 0 bases and V 4 bases, and 5 bases lay outside the gene matches. The CDR3 nucleotides are TGTGCCAGCAGCTCACTAGACAGGGTGAACACTGAAGCTTTCTTT. Its translation: CASSSLDRVNTEAFF.

The chain couples TRBV19 to TRBJ2-2, with D uncertain. This CDR3 has 13 residues. The germline V and J ends were trimmed by 3 bases and 5 bases, with 7 bases remaining between them. The germline CDR1 and CDR2 sequences are LNHDA and SQIVND (reference sequence). This CDR3 is CASSIFETGELFF. The CDR3 region has the DNA TGTGCCAGTAGTATTTTTGAGACCGGGGAGCTGTTTTTT.

The CDR3: CASSLGQGYTEAFF. CDR3 coding DNA: TGTGCCAGCAGCCTAGGACAGGGATACACTGAAGCTTTCTTT. The rearrangement joins TRBV7-8 to TRBJ1-1; 8 bases are a match to TRBD1. V lost 5 bases, J lost 3 bases, and 5 bases stayed unmatched. Germline V CDR1 and CDR2: SGHVS, FQNEAQ. The CDR3 extends over 14 amino acids.

V is TRBV7-2 and J is TRBJ2-7; 9 bases fit TRBD1. Germline CDR1 SGHTA, CDR2 FQGNSA. The trim removed 2 bases at V and 5 bases at J, leaving 4 bases unmatched. This CDR3 region has 14 residues. The CDR3 region has the DNA TGTGCCAGCAGCTTATGGGGACAGGGAAACGAGCAGTACTTC. Translated: CASSLWGQGNEQYF.

V gene TRBV7-9 combines with J gene TRBJ1-6; TRBD1 agrees at 7 bases. The CDR3 is made up of 16 amino acids. After removal of 1 base from V and 5 bases from J, the junction contained 5 bases not matched to a gene. CDR1 is SEHNR and CDR2 is FQNEAQ in the germline V gene (reference sequence). CDR3 protein: CASSLGGTANNSPLHF. The CDR3 nucleotides read TGTGCCAGCAGCTTAGGTGGGACAGCCAATAATTCACCCCTCCACTTT.